This T cell receptor beta chain was sequenced in a study of blood T cell repertoires in COVID-19 (dated by TCRdb to 2018 to 2020). At the level of the whole study: The collaborator samples originated in the United States, Italy and Spain and spanned the acute and convalescent phases of COVID-19. The material from the prospective study consisted of cDNA or gDNA derived from T cells, B-cell-depleted T cells, or PBMCs. The dataset comprised deeply sampled blood TCRbeta repertoires from subjects exposed to, actively infected with, or recovered from COVID-19. A freely available public database, intended as a resource for researchers studying the immune response to SARS-CoV-2, is where the repertoires were released. The samples were drawn from the first 160 participants of the ongoing ImmuneRACE study and from 1,254 subjects provided by 6 global collaborators. Nearly every sample came with metadata listing a de-identified subject ID, COVID-19 status, age in years and sex. HLA class I and class II types, where available, came from metadata supplied by the sample provider rather than from assay-based typing. Broad study findings and their caveats: How much clinical and demographic metadata was included differed by source and by participant, and the metadata was provided uncurated.

Remarks on this clone: The antigen it binds to is not known. It has no much larger one-base neighbor in the sample; base qualities were not kept.

The collaborating institutions used their own protocols to collect whole blood in K2EDTA tubes. For TCRbeta analysis, collaborators shipped samples as frozen whole blood, isolated PBMCs, or DNA extracted from either of those sample types. The immunoSEQ Assay, a bias-controlled multiplex PCR, was used to amplify TCRbeta CDR3 regions from genomic DNA. The study's processing was this. Nucleated cell counts per sample were estimated from amplification of reference gene primers within the assay. To quantify the absolute abundance of each unique TCRbeta CDR3 rearrangement, sequence reads were collapsed and filtered. For each sample, productive Simpson clonality was calculated by taking the square root of Simpson's diversity index across productive rearrangements. TCRdb provides this immuneACCESS table in a form limited to in-frame rearrangements. Some clones are lacking; in checked studies, under half of them reflect an unresolved V gene, and why the rest are absent is not known. Clone size and the V and J calls come from that table; the DNA yielded D and trimming. The sample includes approximately 170,000 clones, with 75% to 85% observed a single time. The top ten constitute approximately 10% of the sample.

CDR1 and CDR2, per the germline V gene (reference sequence), are SGHKS and YYEKEE. Counted from cysteine to phenylalanine, this CDR3 has 15 amino acids. Only the CDR3 part of the read is kept: 45 bases, read in frame from the first base. The junction shows trimming of 4 bases on V and 8 bases on J, plus 18 bases between the germline ends. The receptor chain draws on TRBV5-5 and TRBJ1-4; TRBD1 is a possible D gene, resting on 5 matching bases. This sequence was found in a human donor in a cohort sampled during active COVID-19. Sequencing was carried out using peripheral blood. In nucleotides, the sequence is TGTGCCAGCAGCGCATTGGGGGGAGCGGTGGAAAAACTGTTTTTT. Translated, it gives CASSALGGAVEKLFF.